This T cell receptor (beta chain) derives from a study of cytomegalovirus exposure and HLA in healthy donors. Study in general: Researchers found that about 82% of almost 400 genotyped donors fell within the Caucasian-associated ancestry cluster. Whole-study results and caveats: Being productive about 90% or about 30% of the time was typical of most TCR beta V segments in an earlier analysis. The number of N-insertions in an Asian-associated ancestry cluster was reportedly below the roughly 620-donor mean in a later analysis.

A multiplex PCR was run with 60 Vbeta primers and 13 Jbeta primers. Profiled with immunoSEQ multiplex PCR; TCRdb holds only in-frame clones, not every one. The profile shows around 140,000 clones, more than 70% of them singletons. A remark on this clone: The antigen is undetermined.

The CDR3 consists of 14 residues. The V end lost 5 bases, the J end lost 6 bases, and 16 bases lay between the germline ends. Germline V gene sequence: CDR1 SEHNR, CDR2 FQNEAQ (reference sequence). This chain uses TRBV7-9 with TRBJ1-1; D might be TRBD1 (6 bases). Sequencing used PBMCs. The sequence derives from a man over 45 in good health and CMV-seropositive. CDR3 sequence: CASSVNPTGSEAFF. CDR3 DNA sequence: TGTGCCAGCAGCGTAAACCCGACAGGCTCTGAAGCTTTCTTT.